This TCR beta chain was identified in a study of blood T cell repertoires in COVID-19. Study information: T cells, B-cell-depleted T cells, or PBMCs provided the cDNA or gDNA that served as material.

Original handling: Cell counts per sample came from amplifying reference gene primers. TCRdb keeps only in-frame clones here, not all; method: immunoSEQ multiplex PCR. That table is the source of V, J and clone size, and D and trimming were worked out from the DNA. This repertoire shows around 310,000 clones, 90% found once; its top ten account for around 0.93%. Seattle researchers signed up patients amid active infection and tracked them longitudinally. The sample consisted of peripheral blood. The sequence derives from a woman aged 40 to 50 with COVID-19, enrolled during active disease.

The CDR3 loop is CASSSGYQGTEAFF. CDR3 sequence (DNA): TGTGCCAGTAGTTCAGGGTACCAGGGCACTGAAGCTTTCTTT. The chain combines TRBV19 with TRBJ1-1; weak D call: TRBD1 (5 bases). This CDR3 contains 14 residues. CDR1 and CDR2 from the germline V gene are LNHDA and SQIVND (reference sequence). Trimming stripped 5 bases from V and 4 bases from J, with 14 bases between.